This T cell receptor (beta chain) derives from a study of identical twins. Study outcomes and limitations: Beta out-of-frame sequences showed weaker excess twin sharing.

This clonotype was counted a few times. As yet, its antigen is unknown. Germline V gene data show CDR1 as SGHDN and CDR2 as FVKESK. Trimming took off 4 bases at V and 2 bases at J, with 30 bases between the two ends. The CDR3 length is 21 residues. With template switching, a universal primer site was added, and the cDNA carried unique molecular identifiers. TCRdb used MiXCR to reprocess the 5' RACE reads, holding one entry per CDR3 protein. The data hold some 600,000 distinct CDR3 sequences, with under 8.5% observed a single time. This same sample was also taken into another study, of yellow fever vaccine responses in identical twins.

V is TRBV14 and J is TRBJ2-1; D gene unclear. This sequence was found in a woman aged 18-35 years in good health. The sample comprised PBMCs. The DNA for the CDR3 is TGTGCCAGCAGCCCCCTCCCCTCCCGGGCCGCTAACCGACTCGCCTACAATGAGCAGTTCTTC. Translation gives CASSPLPSRAANRLAYNEQFF.